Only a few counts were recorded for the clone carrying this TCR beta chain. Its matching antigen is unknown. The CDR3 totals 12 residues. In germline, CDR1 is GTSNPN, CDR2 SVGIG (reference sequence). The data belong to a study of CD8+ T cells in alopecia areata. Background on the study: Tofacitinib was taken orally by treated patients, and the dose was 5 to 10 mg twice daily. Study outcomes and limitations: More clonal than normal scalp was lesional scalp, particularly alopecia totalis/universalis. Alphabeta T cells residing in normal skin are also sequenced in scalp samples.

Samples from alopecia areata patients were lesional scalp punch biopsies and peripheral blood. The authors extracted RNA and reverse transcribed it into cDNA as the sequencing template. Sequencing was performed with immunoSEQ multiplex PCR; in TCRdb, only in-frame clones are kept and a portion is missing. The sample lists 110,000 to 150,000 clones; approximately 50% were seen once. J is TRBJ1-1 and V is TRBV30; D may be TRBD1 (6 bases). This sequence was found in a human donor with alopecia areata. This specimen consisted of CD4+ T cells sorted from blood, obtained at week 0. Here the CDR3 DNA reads TGTGCACAATCACAGGGGAACACTGAAGCTTTCTTT. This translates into CAQSQGNTEAFF. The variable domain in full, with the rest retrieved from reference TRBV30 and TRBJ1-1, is SQTIHQWPATLVQPVGSPLSLECTVEGTSNPNLYWYRQAAGRGLQLLFYSVGIGQISSEVPQNLSASRPQDRQFILSSKKLLLSDSGFYLCAQSQGNTEAFFGQGTRLTVV.